The 10 T cell receptor beta chains in this list originate from one sample, sequenced in a study of T cells after yellow fever vaccination. Using its own MiXCR run on the 5' RACE reads, TCRdb lists one record per CDR3 protein. This sample has approximately 70,000 distinct CDR3 sequences; around 7.7% occur once, and the top ten carry roughly 30%. The sequencing here drew on CD8+ T cells sorted from PBMCs, taken approximately 11 days after the first yellow fever vaccination. The receptor source for this set is a man younger than 35 who received the YFV17D yellow fever vaccine.

This chain joins TRBV7-9 and TRBJ2-7; D is perhaps TRBD1 or TRBD2 (5 bases each). This CDR3 region has 13 residues. CDR1 SEHNR and CDR2 FQNEAQ come from the germline V gene (reference sequence). V lost 3 bases and J 3 bases, leaving 9 bases between the germline ends. In DNA form, the CDR3 reads TGTGCCAGCAGCTTGGGGGACCTCTACGAGCAGTACGTC. As protein: CASSLGDLYEQYV.

This clonotype appeared a few times. The V gene is TRBV5-4, the J gene TRBJ1-1; no reliable D call. The CDR3 loop spans 11 amino acids. Trimming pared 7 bases from V and 1 base from J, leaving 5 bases between. The V gene's germline CDR1 is SGHNT and CDR2 YYREEE (reference sequence). CDR3 DNA sequence: TGTGCCAGCGTTAGGAACACTGAAGCTTTCTTT. This sequence encodes CASVRNTEAFF.

CDR3 sequence: CASSLENTGGEREPDTQYF. CDR3 sequence (DNA): TGCGCCAGCAGCTTGGAGAACACAGGGGGCGAACGGGAACCCGATACGCAGTATTTT. The V gene is TRBV5-1, the J gene TRBJ2-3, with 9 bases fitting TRBD1. V dropped 0 bases and J dropped 6; count of bases not matched to a gene: 17. The CDR3 is 19 amino acids. Germline values: CDR1 SGHRS, CDR2 YFSETQ.

In this sample, this clonotype turned up a few times. V usage is TRBV7-9 and J usage is TRBJ1-4; TRBD1 might be the D (6 bases). The germline gives CDR1 SEHNR, CDR2 FQNEAQ (reference sequence). This CDR3 has 13 amino acids. V dropped 9 bases and J dropped 6 bases, with 14 bases sitting between them. The CDR3: CASTGYFDEKLFF. CDR3 DNA: TGTGCCAGTACAGGGTACTTCGATGAAAAACTGTTTTTT. Combining the CDR3 with reference TRBV7-9 and TRBJ1-4 gives the whole variable domain DTGVSQNPRHKITKRGQNVTFRCDPISEHNRLYWYRQTLGQGPEFLTYFQNEAQLEKSRLLSDRFSAERPKGSFSTLEIQRTEQGDSAMYLCASTGYFDEKLFFGSGTQLSVL.

The rearrangement joins TRBV7-2 to TRBJ2-5; 11 bases match TRBD2. The germline V gene has CDR1 SGHTA and CDR2 FQGNSA. The CDR3 extends over 14 amino acids. V lost 5 bases to trimming and J lost 4 bases; unmatched junction nucleotides: 3. The CDR3 region has the DNA TGTGCCAGCAGCAGTAGCGGGGGGGGAGAGACCCAGTACTTC. Residues: CASSSSGGGETQYF.

Points on this clonotype: A much larger clone sits a single nucleotide away, making a read error possible. The genes are TRBV3-1 and TRBJ2-1; D unclear. This CDR3 comprises 15 residues. V gave up 3 bases and J gave up 3 bases, with 12 bases separating them. The germline V gene has CDR1 LGHDT and CDR2 YNNKEL (reference sequence). This CDR3 is CASSHTAIGYNEQFF. In DNA form, the CDR3 reads TGTGCCAGCAGCCACACAGCGATAGGCTACAATGAGCAGTTCTTC.

CDR3 sequence (DNA): TGTGCCAGCAGCCACACCGACGGAAACTACGAGCAGTACTTC. It yields the protein CASSHTDGNYEQYF. The genes are TRBV7-9 and TRBJ2-7; D is ambiguous. Per the germline V gene, CDR1 is SEHNR and CDR2 is FQNEAQ (reference sequence). The CDR3 sequence is 14 residues long. V lost 5 bases and J 3 bases, leaving 14 bases between the germline ends.

This clonotype was seen repeatedly, ten times or more. The rearrangement joins TRBV7-2 to TRBJ2-2; no reliable D call. The germline V gene has CDR1 SGHTA and CDR2 FQGNSA. This CDR3 has 15 amino acids. With 5 bases removed from V and 7 bases from J, the gap between germline ends came to 17 bases. The CDR3 DNA reads TGTGCCAGCAGCCCCCTCGGTAGTGCCTACGGGGAGCTGTTTTTT. Amino acid sequence: CASSPLGSAYGELFF.

This clonotype was seen repeatedly, ten times or more. The rearrangement joins TRBV29-1 to TRBJ2-7, with D possibly matching TRBD1 (7 bases). V was cut by 4 bases and J by 3 bases, with 10 bases left in between. Germline loops: CDR1 SQVTM, CDR2 ANQGSEA. The CDR3 consists of 12 residues. The CDR3: CSVGQGGYEQYF. CDR3 nucleotide sequence: TGCAGCGTTGGACAGGGAGGCTACGAGCAGTACTTC.

There are many counts of this clonotype. The V and J genes are TRBV20-1 and TRBJ2-3; 8 nucleotides align to TRBD2. CDR1 DFQATT and CDR2 SNEGSKA come from the germline V gene (reference sequence). The CDR3 is made up of 15 amino acids. With V trimmed by 4 bases and J by 1 base, 7 bases remained unmatched. CDR3 nucleotides: TGCAGTGCTATTAATAGCGGGACTCGCACAGATACGCAGTATTTT. Protein product: CSAINSGTRTDTQYF.